This TCR beta chain comes out of a study of cytomegalovirus exposure and HLA in healthy donors. Notes on the study in general: In vitro work confirmed that three CMV-associated chains recognize CMV antigens.

It was with 60 Vbeta and 13 Jbeta primers that the PCR ran. Assay used: immunoSEQ multiplex PCR; TCRdb lists only in-frame clones, some missing. The table has under 200,000 clones, around three quarters seen once. This clone came up once. Antigen: not known. This clonotype was obtained from a woman aged 25-40 years in good health and CMV-seropositive. Sequenced sample: PBMCs.

In nucleotides, the CDR3 is TGTGCCACCAGAATCGGCTGGGCCAGAAACACTGAAGCTTTCTTT. This sequence encodes CATRIGWARNTEAFF. The J gene is TRBJ1-1, the V gene TRBV15; D uncertain. Germline lookup yields CDR1 LNHNV and CDR2 YYDKDF (reference sequence). V lost 6 bases and J lost 2, with 16 bases in between. This CDR3 comprises 15 residues. Supplemented by reference TRBV15 and TRBJ1-1, the full variable domain reads DAMVIQNPRYQVTQFGKPVTLSCSQTLNHNVMYWYQQKSSQAPKLLFHYYDKDFNNEADTPDNFQSRRPNTSFCFLDIRSPGLGDTAMYLCATRIGWARNTEAFFGQGTRLTVV.